This TCR beta chain emerged from a study of T cells in women clearing cervical HPV infection (dated by TCRdb to between 2017 and 2018). As for the study more broadly: Cases were about two dozen women with histologically confirmed HPV16-related CIN3 or worse, including a couple of invasive cancers. Controls were more than 20 women whose single incident HPV16 infection cleared within 12 months without precancer or cancer developing. Case blood was taken at the visit when the lesion was first identified, whereas control blood was taken when infection was no longer detected. Among cases, blood sampling came a median of roughly 150 days after lesion detection, with an interquartile range of roughly 90 to 230 days. Since only a few of the women had HLA typing available, the possibility that HLA type was acting as a confounder could not be ruled out. Nested within Costa Rica's Guanacaste HPV Natural History Study, an exploratory proof-of-principle case-control study compared TCR repertoires across cervical HPV16 outcomes. Cases and controls were matched on year of sample collection and on age within five years. Cases had a median age of 34 years and controls had a median age of about 37, with no significant differences in baseline characteristics. In the parent cohort, more than 8,500 women aged 18 or older were enrolled in Guanacaste, Costa Rica, during 1993 to 1994 and then followed for under nine years. Quality controls consisted of five blinded duplicates per group, for a total of roughly 60 samples made up of about 50 participants and around ten replicates. Results the study describes overall, beyond this receptor: Random forest classifiers that combined richness and V gene abundances separated cases from controls with an estimated AUC of 0.83. Across sequencing depths, CIN3+ cases showed significantly higher TCR repertoire richness than controls, but evenness did not differ between the groups. Cases had lower TRBV6-7 relative abundance than controls (0.11% versus 0.16%; Bonferroni P = 0.0008). Because the number of T cells per sample was unknown, the richness differences could reflect varying T-cell content rather than repertoire biology. The cross-sectional design could not show whether the associations came before the infection or were a result of it, and neither effector/memory subsets nor HPV-specific T cells were isolated.

Every participant had a single incident cervical HPV16 infection, and prevalent HPV16 infections were excluded. Cervical HPV DNA was detected by MY09/MY11 PCR and genotyped by dot-blot hybridization. Approximately 15 mL of heparinized blood was centrifuged, after which the buffy coat was aliquoted, frozen at -30 degrees C, and then stored at -80 degrees C. QIAGEN kits were used to extract genomic DNA from buffy coat specimens. The immunoSEQ assay used multiplex PCR to amplify TCR beta CDR3 regions from an average of about 1.1 ug of genomic DNA per sample. The assay corrected primer bias using a complete synthetic TCR repertoire to establish an amplification baseline. The amplicons were sequenced on the Illumina platform. In the paper's pipeline: Error correction of the sequences involved clustering with frequency ratios plus a modified nearest-neighbor algorithm, after which the sequences were analyzed in the immunoSEQ Analyzer using IMGT gene definitions. At each rarefaction depth, TCR richness and evenness were averaged across 20 rarefaction repeats, and any sample with fewer sequences than the depth was left out. Relative abundances of V, D and J genes were compared between groups using Wilcoxon rank sum tests, with FDR correction applied. Blinded duplicates gave an intraclass correlation of about 96% for TCR richness and an average of around 83% across roughly 69 gene segments. Sourced from immuneACCESS, this table was stored by TCRdb with only in-frame sequences that have V and J called. A share of the clones is absent; for the studies checked, an unresolved V gene accounts for under half, and the remainder has no known explanation. D and trimming come from the DNA, and the V and J calls and clone size come from that table. The sample's table lists a count of about 39,000 clones. 5.8% of the sample lies in the top ten.

In the case of this clone: It lacks a known antigen. The read stops 3 residues short of the end of the CDR3; the missing end is completed from the germline J gene.

Looking up the germline V gene yields CDR1 SGHVS and CDR2 FNYEAQ. The germline ends are 20 bases apart after V is trimmed by 4 bases and J by 5 bases. The CDR3 starts with the cysteine, ends with the phenylalanine, and has 16 residues. Of the CDR3's DNA, 39 bases were read; they are in frame from base 1. Source material: blood buffy coat. This TCR was sampled from a woman aged 18 to 75 with a cervical HPV16 infection that either progressed to CIN3+ or cleared (not recorded which). The rearrangement combines TRBV7-6 with TRBJ1-1, with the D gene uncertain. The CDR3 amino acid sequence is: CASSSGLTGVRTEAFF. The CDR3 DNA, read in part, is TGTGCCAGCAGCTCAGGACTAACCGGGGTGAGAACTGAA.